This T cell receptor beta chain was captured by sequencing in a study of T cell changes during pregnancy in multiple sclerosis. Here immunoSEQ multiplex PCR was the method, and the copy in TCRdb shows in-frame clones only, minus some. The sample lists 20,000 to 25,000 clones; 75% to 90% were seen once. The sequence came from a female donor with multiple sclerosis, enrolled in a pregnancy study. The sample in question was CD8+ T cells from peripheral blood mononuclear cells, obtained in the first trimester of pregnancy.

The CDR3 nucleotides read TGTGCCAGCCGAGGGCACGGGGGGCTTCAACAGCCCCAGCATTTT. Amino acid sequence: CASRGHGGLQQPQHF. The rearrangement joins TRBV28 to TRBJ1-5; the D gene is possibly TRBD1 (6 bases). V was clipped by 8 bases and J by 7 bases, with 21 bases between them. From germline, CDR1 is MDHEN and CDR2 SYDVKM. The CDR3 consists of 15 residues.